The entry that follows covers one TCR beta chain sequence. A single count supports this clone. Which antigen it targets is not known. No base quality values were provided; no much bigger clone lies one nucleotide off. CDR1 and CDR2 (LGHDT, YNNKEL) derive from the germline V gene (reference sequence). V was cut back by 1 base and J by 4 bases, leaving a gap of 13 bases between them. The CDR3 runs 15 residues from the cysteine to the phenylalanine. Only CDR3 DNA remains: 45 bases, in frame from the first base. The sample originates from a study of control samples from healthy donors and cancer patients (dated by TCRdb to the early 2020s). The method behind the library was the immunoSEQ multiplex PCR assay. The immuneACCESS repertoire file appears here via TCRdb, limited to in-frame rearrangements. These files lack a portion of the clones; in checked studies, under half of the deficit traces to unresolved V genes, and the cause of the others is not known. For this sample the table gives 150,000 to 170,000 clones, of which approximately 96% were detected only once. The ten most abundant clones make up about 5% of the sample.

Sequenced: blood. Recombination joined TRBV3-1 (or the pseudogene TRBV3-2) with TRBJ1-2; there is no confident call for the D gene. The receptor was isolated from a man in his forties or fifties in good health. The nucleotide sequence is TGTGCCAGCAGCCAAGGGGGAGGGCGAGCCTATGGCTACACCTTC. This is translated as CASSQGGGRAYGYTF.